Below, 12 T cell receptor beta chains from the same sample are listed, as sequenced in a study of cytomegalovirus exposure and HLA in healthy donors. The PCR used 60 Vbeta and 13 Jbeta primers. Assay: immunoSEQ multiplex PCR; the TCRdb copy retains only in-frame clones and omits some. The data show roughly 72,000 clones, almost 80% seen once. Sequenced material: PBMCs. These receptors all come from a woman aged 40 to 49 in good health and CMV-seropositive.

The CDR3 DNA reads TGTGCCAGCAGGACAGGGAACACCGGGGAGCTGTTTTTT. This encodes CASRTGNTGELFF. The rearrangement links TRBV11-2 to TRBJ2-2, with D possibly matching TRBD1 (6 bases). Germline V gene lookup returns CDR1 SGHAT and CDR2 FQNNGV. CDR3 length equals 13 residues. V lost 6 bases and J 1 base, leaving 6 bases between the germline ends.

The chain combines TRBV19 with TRBJ1-1; 8 bases are a match to TRBD1. V lost 8 bases and J lost 1; bases outside the gene matches: 3. The CDR3 has 13 residues. CDR1 LNHDA and CDR2 SQIVND come from the germline V gene (reference sequence). The CDR3: CASRDRGNTEAFF. CDR3 DNA sequence: TGTGCCAGTCGTGACAGGGGGAACACTGAAGCTTTCTTT.

For this clone: One junction end does not reproduce the germline sequence, and a read error may be involved. The same CDR3 can be traced to other DNA sequences in this sample. The chain is built from TRBV28 and TRBJ2-5; 15 bases are shared with TRBD2. Germline V gene data show CDR1 as MDHEN and CDR2 as SYDVKM. The CDR3 loop spans 16 amino acids. CDR3 coding DNA: TGTGCCAGCAGTCCCGGACTAGCGGGAGGGGAAGAGACTCAGTACTTC. It encodes CASSPGLAGGEETQYF.

This clone showed up just once. The V gene is TRBV5-4, the J gene TRBJ2-1, with 14 bases fitting TRBD2. With V trimmed by 4 bases and J by 9 bases, 6 bases remained unmatched. Germline-derived CDR1 and CDR2 are SGHNT and YYREEE (reference sequence). CDR3 length: 15 residues. The CDR3 DNA is TGTGCCAGCAGCCTCGGACTAGCGGGGGGAGTTGAGCAGTTCTTC. Translation: CASSLGLAGGVEQFF. Full variable domain (rest looked up from reference TRBV5-4 and TRBJ2-1): ETGVTQSPTHLIKTRGQQVTLRCSSQSGHNTVSWYQQALGQGPQFIFQYYREEENGRGNFPPRFSGLQFPNYSSELNVNALELDDSALYLCASSLGLAGGVEQFFGPGTRLTVL.

The chain uses TRBV4-1 and TRBJ1-1, with TRBD1 matching over 9 bases. The CDR3 has 17 residues. CDR1 is MGHRA and CDR2 is YSYEKL in the germline V gene. With 4 bases clipped from V and 2 bases from J, the junction kept 11 bases outside the gene matches. The chain's CDR3 is CASSPARDRVGNTEAFF. As DNA, the CDR3 is TGCGCCAGCAGCCCTGCCCGGGACAGGGTAGGAAACACTGAAGCTTTCTTT.

This sequence joins TRBV30 and TRBJ2-7; D is perhaps TRBD1 (5 bases). Germline lookup yields CDR1 GTSNPN and CDR2 SVGIG (reference sequence). Trimming removed 4 bases at V and 9 bases at J, with 13 bases between. The CDR3 totals 11 residues. DNA for the CDR3: TGTGCCTGGAACCGGCAAGGGGCGCAGTACTTC. It is translated as CAWNRQGAQYF.

The chain has TRBV29-1 and TRBJ1-4; 12 bases align to TRBD1. Germline V gives CDR1 SQVTM, CDR2 ANQGSEA. V gave up 6 bases and J gave up 4 bases; unmatched junction bases: 3. This CDR3 is 14 amino acids long. The CDR3 is CSVGTGGGNEKLFF. The CDR3 nucleotides read TGCAGCGTGGGGACAGGGGGCGGTAATGAAAAACTGTTTTTT.

The chain has TRBV2 and TRBJ1-5; TRBD1 matches at 9 bases. From germline, CDR1 is SNHLY and CDR2 FYNNEI. The CDR3 extends over 15 amino acids. Germline trimming cut 2 bases from V and 6 bases from J; bases unmatched to any gene: 5. The CDR3 bases are TGTGCCAGCAGTGAACGAGACAGGGGGATTCAGCCCCAGCATTTT. It encodes CASSERDRGIQPQHF.

This clone showed up just once. The chain joins TRBV5-1 to TRBJ2-1; no firm D call. The CDR3 totals 12 residues. Germline lookup yields CDR1 SGHRS and CDR2 YFSETQ. V dropped 2 bases and J dropped 8 bases, with 8 bases sitting between them. CDR3 nucleotides: TGCGCCAGCAGCTTAACCACAGATGAGCAGTTCTTC. This gives the protein CASSLTTDEQFF. Together with reference TRBV5-1 and TRBJ2-1, the CDR3 gives the full variable domain: KAGVTQTPRYLIKTRGQQVTLSCSPISGHRSVSWYQQTPGQGLQFLFEYFSETQRNKGNFPGRFSGRQFSNSRSEMNVSTLELGDSALYLCASSLTTDEQFFGPGTRLTVL.

V and J are TRBV5-8 and TRBJ2-3, with 14 nucleotides matching TRBD2. Germline lookup yields CDR1 SGHTS and CDR2 YDEGEE. CDR3 size: 17 residues. V trimming: 4 bases; J trimming: 2 bases; junction bases outside the gene matches: 6. In DNA, the CDR3 is TGTGCCAGCAGCACCGGGACTAGCGGGGGACCCACAGATACGCAGTATTTT. Translation gives CASSTGTSGGPTDTQYF.

The chain has TRBV25-1 and TRBJ2-5, with TRBD1 matching over 9 bases. In germline, CDR1 is MGHDK, CDR2 SYGVNS. The CDR3 has 13 amino acids. Trimming at V came to 3 bases and at J to 5 bases, leaving 1 base not matched to a gene. This chain's CDR3 is CASSEDRGETQYF. CDR3 sequence (DNA): TGTGCCAGCAGTGAGGACAGGGGCGAGACCCAGTACTTC.

The table lists this clone with a count of one. The chain combines TRBV30 with TRBJ1-2; D is ambiguous. From germline, CDR1 is GTSNPN and CDR2 SVGIG (reference sequence). The CDR3 covers 15 residues. The V end lost 3 bases, the J end lost 7 bases, and 21 bases lay between the germline ends. The DNA of the CDR3 is TGTGCCTGGAGGCTCAGACTTTTCGAATACTCTGGCTACACCTTC. Protein sequence: CAWRLRLFEYSGYTF.